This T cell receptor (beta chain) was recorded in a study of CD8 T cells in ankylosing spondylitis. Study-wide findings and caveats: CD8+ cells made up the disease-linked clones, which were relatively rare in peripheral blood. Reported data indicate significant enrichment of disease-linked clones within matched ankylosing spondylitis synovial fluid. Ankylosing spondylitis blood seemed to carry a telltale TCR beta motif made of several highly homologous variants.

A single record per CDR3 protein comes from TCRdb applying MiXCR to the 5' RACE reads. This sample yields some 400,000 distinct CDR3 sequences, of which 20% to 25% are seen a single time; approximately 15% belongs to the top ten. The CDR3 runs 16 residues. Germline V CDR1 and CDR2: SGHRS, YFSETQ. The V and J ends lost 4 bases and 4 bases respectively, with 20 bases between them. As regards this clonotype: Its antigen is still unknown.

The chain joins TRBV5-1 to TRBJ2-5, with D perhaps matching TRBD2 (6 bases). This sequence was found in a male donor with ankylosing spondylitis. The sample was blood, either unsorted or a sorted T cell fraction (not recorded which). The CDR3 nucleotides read TGCGCCAGCAGCGCTGGAGTGGCGGGAACCGGAGAGACCCAGTACTTC. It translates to CASSAGVAGTGETQYF.